One sample yielded the 20 T cell receptor beta chains listed below, sequenced in a study of T cell changes during pregnancy in multiple sclerosis. Produced via immunoSEQ multiplex PCR; TCRdb's table is partial and in-frame only. The sample lists 30,000 to 40,000 clones; 90% were seen once. The sequences come from CD4+ T cells from peripheral blood mononuclear cells, collected in the second trimester of pregnancy. The receptors shown here come from a female donor with multiple sclerosis, enrolled in a pregnancy study.

The V gene is TRBV18, the J gene TRBJ2-7, with TRBD2 matching over 9 bases. This CDR3 has 14 residues. After removal of 6 bases from V and 3 bases from J, the junction contained 6 bases not matched to a gene. Per the germline V gene, CDR1 is KGHSH and CDR2 is LQKENI. CDR3 region: CASSRATSGYEQYF. CDR3 coding DNA: TGTGCCAGCTCTCGAGCGACTAGCGGCTACGAGCAGTACTTC.

The chain joins TRBV21-1 to TRBJ1-2; TRBD1 reflects the table's D call only, with no check against the DNA. TRBV21-1 corresponds to a pseudogene. The CDR3 has 13 amino acids. The CDR3 region is CASLHPGGSSYTF. DNA for the CDR3: TGTGCCAGCTTGCATCCAGGGGGTTCTAGCTACACCTTC.

CDR3 residues: CASSLTGNHNEQFF. The DNA of the CDR3 is TGTGCCAGCAGCTTAACCGGGAACCACAATGAGCAGTTCTTC. The rearrangement links TRBV7-3 to TRBJ2-1; tentative D call: TRBD2 (5 bases). This CDR3 spans 14 amino acids. With 0 bases removed from V and 5 bases from J, the gap between germline ends came to 8 bases. Looked up from germline, CDR1 is SGHTA and CDR2 is FQGTGA. The full variable domain, in which reference TRBV7-3 and TRBJ2-1 provide the parts outside the CDR3, is GAGVSQTPSNKVTEKGKYVELRCDPISGHTALYWYRQSLGQGPEFLIYFQGTGAADDSGLPNDRFFAVRPEGSVSTLKIQRTERGDSAVYLCASSLTGNHNEQFFGPGTRLTVL.

J is TRBJ2-1 and V is TRBV11-1; TRBD2 aligns across 12 bases. With 5 bases clipped from V and 2 bases from J, the junction kept 4 bases outside the gene matches. Looked up from germline, CDR1 is SGHAT and CDR2 is FQDESV (reference sequence). This CDR3 is 16 amino acids long. The CDR3 protein is CASSGTSGSPYNEQFF. CDR3 in DNA: TGTGCCAGCAGCGGGACTAGCGGGTCCCCCTACAATGAGCAGTTCTTC.

This chain uses TRBV4-1 with TRBJ2-1; TRBD2 agrees at 12 bases. Trimming removed 1 base from V and 7 bases from J; junction bases left unmatched: 2. The CDR3 totals 15 residues. Germline V lookup: CDR1 MGHRA, CDR2 YSYEKL. This CDR3 is CASSQVTSGSNEQFF. The CDR3 nucleotides are TGCGCCAGCAGCCAAGTGACTAGCGGGAGTAATGAGCAGTTCTTC.

The rearrangement links TRBV11-3 to TRBJ1-4; D remains unclear. V lost 4 bases and J lost 5, with 11 bases in between. From germline, CDR1 is SGHNT and CDR2 YENEEA. This CDR3 region has 14 residues. In nucleotides, the CDR3 is TGTGCCAGCAGCTCTCGGGAATTCAATGAAAAACTGTTTTTT. It codes for CASSSREFNEKLFF.

This chain joins TRBV18 and TRBJ2-7, with 9 bases identical to TRBD2. Germline trimming cut 3 bases from V and 2 bases from J; bases unmatched to any gene: 5. The germline V gene encodes CDR1 KGHSH and CDR2 LQKENI. CDR3 length: 15 amino acids. The CDR3 coding sequence is TGTGCCAGCTCACCCGGACTAGCGAAGACCTACGAGCAGTACTTC. The encoded protein is CASSPGLAKTYEQYF.

The chain combines TRBV5-8 with TRBJ2-5; 7 nucleotides match TRBD1. The ends lost 1 base at V and 6 bases at J; junction bases unmatched: 9. Germline V gives CDR1 SGHTS, CDR2 YDEGEE. The CDR3 runs to 15 residues. The CDR3 is CASSLWGQSQQTQYF. CDR3 coding DNA: TGTGCCAGCAGCTTGTGGGGACAGAGTCAACAGACCCAGTACTTC.

The chain has TRBV6-5 and TRBJ1-4; TRBD1 aligns across 8 bases. Trimming took 0 bases from V and 4 from J; bases not matched to a gene: 1. Germline CDR1 reads MNHEY; CDR2 reads SVGAGI. The CDR3 covers 15 residues. Here the CDR3 reads CASSYSGQVNEKLFF. The CDR3 coding sequence is TGTGCCAGCAGTTACTCGGGACAGGTTAATGAAAAACTGTTTTTT.

This chain joins TRBV29-1 and TRBJ2-3, with 8 bases aligning to TRBD2. The V segment lost 4 bases and the J segment 4 bases; nucleotides outside the gene matches: 4. Germline loops: CDR1 SQVTM, CDR2 ANQGSEA. The CDR3 is 13 residues long. CDR3 coding DNA: TGCAGCGTTGGCCCCGGGAGGGCAGATACGCAGTATTTT. Encoded protein: CSVGPGRADTQYF.

The chain links TRBV5-6 to TRBJ2-7; 7 nucleotides line up with TRBD2. The CDR3 spans 15 residues. Germline V gene lookup returns CDR1 SGHDT and CDR2 YYEEEE. The V gene end was trimmed by 4 bases and the J gene end by 5 bases; junction bases not matched to a gene: 12. This chain's CDR3 is CASSLTGTKTHEQYF. The DNA for the CDR3 is TGTGCCAGCAGCCTAACCGGGACTAAAACCCACGAGCAGTACTTC.

The chain combines TRBV28 with TRBJ1-3; 8 positions agree with TRBD1. CDR1 is MDHEN, CDR2 SYDVKM, per germline. V lost 10 bases to trimming and J lost 4 bases; unmatched junction nucleotides: 12. This CDR3 region has 15 residues. The DNA of the CDR3 is TGTGCCACCATGTTAGACAGGGGAGTGGGAAACACCATATATTTT. This encodes CATMLDRGVGNTIYF.

The V gene is TRBV11-3, the J gene TRBJ1-1; possible D gene TRBD1, 6 bases. The length of the CDR3 is 17 residues. Germline CDR1 reads SGHNT; CDR2 reads YENEEA. V shed 1 base and J shed 1 base, with 16 bases lying between them. CDR3 in DNA: TGTGCCAGCAGCTTAGGGCACAGGGAGCTTCCGAACACTGAAGCTTTCTTT. This translates into CASSLGHRELPNTEAFF. The whole variable domain, filled in from reference TRBV11-3 and TRBJ1-1, reads EAGVVQSPRYKIIEKKQPVAFWCNPISGHNTLYWYLQNLGQGPELLIRYENEEAVDDSQLPKDRFSAERLKGVDSTLKIQPAELGDSAVYLCASSLGHRELPNTEAFFGQGTRLTVV.

V is TRBV9 and J is TRBJ1-4; weak D call: TRBD1 (5 bases). V dropped 0 bases and J dropped 6 bases, with 9 bases sitting between them. The CDR3 covers 14 residues. Germline CDR1 SGDLS, CDR2 YYNGEE. In DNA form, the CDR3 reads TGTGCCAGCAGCGTAGGCCAGGGCTATGAAAAACTGTTTTTT. Its translation: CASSVGQGYEKLFF.

V gene TRBV5-5 combines with J gene TRBJ2-7; a weak D match, TRBD1 (6 bases). The CDR3 loop spans 16 amino acids. Germline V CDR1 and CDR2: SGHKS, YYEKEE (reference sequence). Deletions cut 0 bases from V and 2 bases from J, with 15 bases between. CDR3 protein: CASSLVTGQRTYEQYF. The DNA for the CDR3 is TGTGCCAGCAGCTTGGTAACCGGACAGAGAACCTACGAGCAGTACTTC.

The chain combines TRBV2 with TRBJ2-3; 8 bases are shared with TRBD2. V shed 10 bases, J shed 0 bases, and the junction held 3 bases outside the gene matches. This CDR3 is 13 amino acids long. CDR1 is SNHLY, CDR2 FYNNEI, per germline. The CDR3 protein is CATTGGSTDTQYF. For the CDR3, the DNA is TGTGCCACAACGGGGGGGAGCACAGATACGCAGTATTTT.

The chain couples TRBV7-2 to TRBJ2-3; TRBD2 agrees at 11 bases. The CDR3 sequence is 17 residues long. Looked up from germline, CDR1 is SGHTA and CDR2 is FQGNSA. Trimming cost V 1 base and J 8 bases; bases outside gene matches: 11. The CDR3 DNA reads as TGTGCCAGCAGCTTAGTGGAGCTAGCGGGAGGACGCGGTACGCAGTATTTT. Translating gives CASSLVELAGGRGTQYF.

The chain is built from TRBV27 and TRBJ2-1, with 7 bases lining up with TRBD2. The germline V gene has CDR1 MNHEY and CDR2 SMNVEV (reference sequence). V trimming: 8 bases; J trimming: 10 bases; junction bases outside the gene matches: 8. The CDR3 extends over 12 amino acids. CDR3 amino acids: CASGVREAEQFF. The CDR3 nucleotides read TGTGCCAGCGGGGTCCGGGAGGCGGAGCAGTTCTTC.

The chain has TRBV28 and TRBJ1-1, with no clear D. The CDR3 runs to 13 residues. The V gene's germline CDR1 is MDHEN and CDR2 SYDVKM. The V and J ends lost 4 bases and 3 bases respectively, with 9 bases between them. In DNA, the CDR3 is TGTGCCAGCAGTTCATCCAGATACACTGAAGCTTTCTTT. Translated, it gives CASSSSRYTEAFF.

The rearrangement links TRBV7-2 to TRBJ2-7; TRBD2 matches at 8 bases. This CDR3 spans 14 amino acids. From germline, CDR1 is SGHTA and CDR2 FQGNSA. V gave up 2 bases and J gave up 6 bases; unmatched junction bases: 6. Here the CDR3 reads CASSLPAGVGEQYF. In DNA form, the CDR3 reads TGTGCCAGCAGCTTACCAGCGGGAGTAGGCGAGCAGTACTTC.